The clone carrying this TCR beta chain was counted once. Germline V gene data show CDR1 as SEHNR and CDR2 as FQNEAQ (reference sequence). The CDR3 consists of 15 residues. With 3 bases clipped from V and 3 bases from J, the junction kept 4 bases outside the gene matches. 60 Vbeta and 13 Jbeta primers were used in PCR. Assay: immunoSEQ multiplex PCR; the TCRdb copy retains only in-frame clones and omits some. Of tens of thousands of clones listed, roughly 75% are singletons. The data originate from a study of cytomegalovirus exposure and HLA in healthy donors. Study summary: Under 85% of more than 300 genotyped donors fell in the Caucasian-associated ancestry cluster.

What was sequenced was PBMCs. The sequence came from a man in his sixties in good health and CMV-seropositive. This chain joins TRBV7-9 and TRBJ2-3; 9 bases map to TRBD2. The CDR3 bases are TGTGCCAGCAGCTTGTCTAGCGGGGTTACAGATACGCAGTATTTT. It specifies CASSLSSGVTDTQYF.